Shown below are 16 T cell receptor beta chains from a single sample sequenced in a study of blood T cell repertoires in COVID-19. Assay: immunoSEQ multiplex PCR; the TCRdb copy retains only in-frame clones and omits some. Seen here are 250,000 or so clones, approximately 88% observed once, and the top ten hold roughly 3.7%. Sequenced: PBMCs or T cells enriched from blood (not recorded which). All receptors derive from a woman aged 25 to 45 who had been exposed to COVID-19.

V and J are TRBV4-2 and TRBJ1-1; a possible D gene is TRBD1 (5 bases). This CDR3 has 15 residues. V lost 0 bases and J lost 2, with 10 bases in between. CDR1 is LGHNA, CDR2 YNFKEQ, per germline. CDR3 region: CASSQETAKNTEAFF. In DNA form, the CDR3 reads TGTGCCAGCAGCCAAGAGACAGCCAAAAACACTGAAGCTTTCTTT.

The chain has TRBV5-6 and TRBJ2-7; TRBD2 agrees at 9 bases. This CDR3 has 15 amino acids. The V segment lost 0 bases and the J segment 3 bases; nucleotides outside the gene matches: 4. Per germline, CDR1 SGHDT and CDR2 YYEEEE. CDR3 amino acids: CASSLVSGRIYEQYF. The CDR3 nucleotides are TGTGCCAGCAGCTTGGTTAGCGGGAGAATCTACGAGCAGTACTTC.

The rearrangement joins TRBV18 to TRBJ1-4; the D gene is possibly TRBD1 (6 bases). The V gene's germline CDR1 is KGHSH and CDR2 LQKENI. V dropped 5 bases and J dropped 8 bases, with 18 bases sitting between them. This CDR3 contains 15 residues. CDR3: CASSWGHPYGEKLFF. DNA for the CDR3: TGTGCCAGCTCATGGGGACACCCTTACGGGGAAAAACTGTTTTTT.

The rearrangement uses TRBV24-1 and TRBJ1-5; D may be TRBD1 (5 bases). Germline lookup yields CDR1 KGHDR and CDR2 SFDVKD. Between the trimmed V and J ends, which lost 4 bases and 4 bases, there was a span of 7 bases. This CDR3 has 13 residues. DNA for the CDR3: TGTGCCACCAGTGAGGCAGGGAATCAGCCCCAGCATTTT. Protein product: CATSEAGNQPQHF.

The rearrangement links TRBV25-1 to TRBJ1-5; 7 nucleotides agree with TRBD1. V was clipped by 6 bases and J by 3 bases; unmatched bases: 5. The CDR3 sequence is 14 residues long. Germline CDR1 is MGHDK and CDR2 is SYGVNS. The CDR3 DNA follows: TGTGCCAGCAGCCAGACAGGGAACAATCAGCCCCAGCATTTT. Translation gives CASSQTGNNQPQHF. Variable domain in full (rest from reference TRBV25-1 and TRBJ1-5): EADIYQTPRYLVIGTGKKITLECSQTMGHDKMYWYQQDPGMELHLIHYSYGVNSTEKGDLSSESTVSRIRTEHFPLTLESARPSHTSQYLCASSQTGNNQPQHFGDGTRLSIL.

The V and J genes are TRBV12-3 or TRBV12-4 and TRBJ2-2, with D hard to call. The CDR3 is 12 residues long. The V end was cut by 4 bases, the J end by 4 bases, with 4 bases between. This CDR3 reads CASSSVTGELFF. CDR3 in DNA: TGTGCCAGCAGTTCGGTCACCGGGGAGCTGTTTTTT.

The chain joins TRBV5-1 to TRBJ1-2; D might be TRBD1 (5 bases). CDR3 length: 15 amino acids. The V gene lost 0 bases and the J gene lost 6 bases, with 15 bases spanning the gap. Germline values: CDR1 SGHRS, CDR2 YFSETQ. CDR3 in DNA: TGCGCCAGCAGCTTGGCTTTCGGGACTGTTGATGGCTACACCTTC. Its translation is CASSLAFGTVDGYTF.

As to this clone: Other nucleotide sequences from this sample produce the same CDR3. J is TRBJ1-5 and V is TRBV6-5; TRBD1 is a possible D gene (6 bases). CDR1 MNHEY and CDR2 SVGAGI come from the germline V gene. Trimming took off 6 bases at V and 4 bases at J, with 10 bases between the two ends. The CDR3 is 13 residues long. The chain's CDR3 is CASSRQGNQPQHF. CDR3 nucleotides: TGTGCCAGCAGCCGGCAGGGGAATCAGCCCCAGCATTTT.

CDR3 nucleotide sequence: TGTGCCAGCAGCGTAGGGTTTTTTGGCGGGAGGGCCTGGGGGAGTTCCTACAATGAGCAGTTCTTC. It codes for CASSVGFFGGRAWGSSYNEQFF. The chain has TRBV9 and TRBJ2-1; TRBD2 matches 9 bases. The germline CDR1 and CDR2 sequences are SGDLS and YYNGEE. Germline trimming cut 0 bases from V and 1 base from J; bases unmatched to any gene: 20. This CDR3 has 22 residues.

V gene TRBV4-1 combines with J gene TRBJ2-7, with TRBD1 matching over 10 bases. CDR1 and CDR2 from the germline V gene are MGHRA and YSYEKL. Trimming cost V 1 base and J 6 bases; bases outside gene matches: 6. This CDR3 has 15 amino acids. CDR3 residues: CASSQVRDRGREQYF. CDR3 nucleotide sequence: TGCGCCAGCAGCCAAGTCCGGGACAGGGGTCGCGAGCAGTACTTC.

V is TRBV5-6 and J is TRBJ1-2, with 9 bases fitting TRBD1. V dropped 3 bases and J dropped 7; count of bases not matched to a gene: 10. CDR1 SGHDT and CDR2 YYEEEE come from the germline V gene. There are 15 residues in the CDR3. The CDR3 sequence: CASSSSYRGLSGYTF. The CDR3 nucleotides read TGTGCCAGCAGCTCAAGCTACAGGGGGCTGTCTGGCTACACCTTC.

The V and J genes are TRBV5-5 and TRBJ2-1; 9 bases are a match to TRBD2. J was trimmed by 8 bases and V by 6 bases; bases with no gene match: 15. The CDR3 is 16 residues long. CDR1 SGHKS and CDR2 YYEKEE come from the germline V gene (reference sequence). This chain's CDR3 is CASTPRRSGGSDEQFF. The DNA for the CDR3 is TGTGCCAGCACCCCGAGGAGGAGCGGGGGGTCAGATGAGCAGTTCTTC. The whole variable domain, filled in from reference TRBV5-5 and TRBJ2-1, reads DAGVTQSPTHLIKTRGQQVTLRCSPISGHKSVSWYQQVLGQGPQFIFQYYEKEERGRGNFPDRFSARQFPNYSSELNVNALLLGDSALYLCASTPRRSGGSDEQFFGPGTRLTVL.

The sample holds a few counts of this clone. This rearrangement joins TRBV5-4 to TRBJ1-1; 10 bases fit TRBD1. Germline loops: CDR1 SGHNT, CDR2 YYREEE (reference sequence). The CDR3 consists of 15 residues. V shed 4 bases, J shed 1 base, and the junction held 4 bases outside the gene matches. This CDR3 is CASSPRQGANTEAFF. Written as DNA, the CDR3 is TGTGCCAGCAGCCCCCGACAGGGGGCGAACACTGAAGCTTTCTTT. The variable domain in full, with the rest retrieved from reference TRBV5-4 and TRBJ1-1, is ETGVTQSPTHLIKTRGQQVTLRCSSQSGHNTVSWYQQALGQGPQFIFQYYREEENGRGNFPPRFSGLQFPNYSSELNVNALELDDSALYLCASSPRQGANTEAFFGQGTRLTVV.

DNA for the CDR3: TGTGCCAGTAATAATAGGCGGCTAGCGGGAAGGAGCTCCTACAATGAGCAGTTCTTC. Its translation: CASNNRRLAGRSSYNEQFF. V and J are TRBV19 and TRBJ2-1, with 9 bases that match TRBD2. The CDR3 runs to 19 residues. Unmatched junction bases numbered 16, after V lost 7 bases and J lost 0 bases. CDR1 and CDR2 from the germline V gene are LNHDA and SQIVND (reference sequence).

This clone was seen a single time. V and J are TRBV12-5 and TRBJ2-1, with TRBD2 matching 8 bases. CDR3 length: 15 residues. V lost 4 bases to trimming and J lost 4 bases; unmatched junction nucleotides: 6. Germline loops: CDR1 LGHNT, CDR2 FRNRAP. CDR3 protein: CASGSSGGRYNEQFF. CDR3 in DNA: TGTGCTAGTGGTTCGTCTGGCGGGAGGTACAATGAGCAGTTCTTC.

The rearrangement uses TRBV6-5 and TRBJ1-4; 9 bases align to TRBD1. The CDR3 runs to 14 residues. Germline-derived CDR1 and CDR2 are MNHEY and SVGAGI. Trimming removed 6 bases from V and 7 bases from J; junction bases left unmatched: 6. The CDR3 nucleotides read TGTGCCAGCAGACCCGGGACAGGGCCTGAAAAACTGTTTTTT. Amino acid sequence: CASRPGTGPEKLFF.